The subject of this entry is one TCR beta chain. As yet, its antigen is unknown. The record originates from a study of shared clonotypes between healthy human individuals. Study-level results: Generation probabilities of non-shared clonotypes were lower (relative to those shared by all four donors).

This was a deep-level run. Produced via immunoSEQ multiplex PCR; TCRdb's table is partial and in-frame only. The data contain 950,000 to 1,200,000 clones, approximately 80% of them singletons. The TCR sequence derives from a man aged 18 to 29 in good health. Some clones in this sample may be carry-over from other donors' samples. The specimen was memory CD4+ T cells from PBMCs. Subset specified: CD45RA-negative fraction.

The CDR3 protein is CASSPWTSGRMTDTQYF. DNA of the CDR3: TGTGCCAGCAGTCCATGGACTAGCGGGAGGATGACAGATACGCAGTATTTT. The rearrangement uses TRBV28 and TRBJ2-3, with 14 bases that match TRBD2. Per germline, CDR1 MDHEN and CDR2 SYDVKM. The ends lost 5 bases at V and 3 bases at J; junction bases unmatched: 7. There are 17 residues in the CDR3.